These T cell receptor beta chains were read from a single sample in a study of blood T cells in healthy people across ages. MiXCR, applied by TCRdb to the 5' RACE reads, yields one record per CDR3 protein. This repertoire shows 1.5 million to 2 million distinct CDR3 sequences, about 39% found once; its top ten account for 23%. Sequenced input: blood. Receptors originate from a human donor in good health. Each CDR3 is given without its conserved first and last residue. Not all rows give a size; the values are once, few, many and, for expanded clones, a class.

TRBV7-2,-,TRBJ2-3,ASSLQGDRATDTQY
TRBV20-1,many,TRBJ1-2,SARDSPGYGYT
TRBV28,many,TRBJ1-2,ASTDRVYGYT
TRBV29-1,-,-,SGRDRYQETQY
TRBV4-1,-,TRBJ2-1,ASSHPGLVGEQF
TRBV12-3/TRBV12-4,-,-,ASSLGVQETQF
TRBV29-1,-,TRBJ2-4,SGRQGNIQY
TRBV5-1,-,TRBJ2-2,ASSLVPAGATGELF
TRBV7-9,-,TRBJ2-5,ASSSPGFQETQY
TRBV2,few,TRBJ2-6,ASSVVFGANVLT
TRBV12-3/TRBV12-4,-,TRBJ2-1,ASSLGDTSYNEQF
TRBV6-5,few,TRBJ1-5,ASRRTDNQPQH
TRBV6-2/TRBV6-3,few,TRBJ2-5,ASSYFGQGAETQY
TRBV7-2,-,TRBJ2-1,ASSPTLTSGGINEQF
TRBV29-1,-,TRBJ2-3,SGDLGDTQY
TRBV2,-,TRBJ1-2,ASSFTRGNYGYT
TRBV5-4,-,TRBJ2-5,ASSLELTTGGTQY
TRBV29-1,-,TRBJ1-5,SVGEDAQPQH